This passage covers 19 T cell receptor beta chains from one sample sequenced in a study of PD-1 blockade in classical Hodgkin lymphoma. Produced via immunoSEQ multiplex PCR; TCRdb's table is partial and in-frame only. The data hold around 32,000 clones, with about 87% observed a single time. The sample's time point: newly diagnosed, previously untreated cHL patient sample. Investigators isolated CD4+ T cells from thawed PBMCs through magnetic negative selection. Sequenced material: CD4+ T cells from blood. The receptors shown here come from a human donor with classical Hodgkin lymphoma.

J is TRBJ1-4 and V is TRBV19, with 7 bases fitting TRBD1. This CDR3 comprises 14 residues. Germline V gene sequence: CDR1 LNHDA, CDR2 SQIVND (reference sequence). After removal of 6 bases from V and 8 bases from J, the junction contained 9 bases not matched to a gene. The CDR3 here is CASSLPGGTEKLFF. The DNA of the CDR3 is TGTGCCAGTAGCCTGCCAGGGGGAACGGAAAAACTGTTTTTT.

The rearrangement links TRBV7-9 to TRBJ2-7; 10 bases agree with TRBD1. V gave up 3 bases and J gave up 1 base; unmatched junction bases: 15. The germline V gene encodes CDR1 SEHNR and CDR2 FQNEAQ (reference sequence). The CDR3 spans 19 residues. The CDR3 DNA is TGTGCCAGCAGCTTTAAATTTCCCCGGACAGGGGGTTTATCCTACGAGCAGTACGTC. Amino acid sequence: CASSFKFPRTGGLSYEQYV.

The chain employs TRBV2 and TRBJ2-1, with D tentatively TRBD2 (5 bases). CDR1 and CDR2 (germline): SNHLY, FYNNEI. The CDR3 totals 15 residues. V lost 1 base, J lost 3 bases, and 10 bases lay in between. The CDR3 coding sequence is TGTGCCAGCAGTGAAGGGCTAGCCGGCTACAATGAGCAGTTCTTC. This encodes CASSEGLAGYNEQFF.

V usage is TRBV5-6 and J usage is TRBJ1-1; 7 nucleotides align to TRBD1. CDR3 length: 15 residues. V shed 2 bases and J 5 bases; nucleotides not matched to a gene: 9. CDR1 SGHDT and CDR2 YYEEEE come from the germline V gene. The CDR3 is CASSFYDREVTEAFF. The CDR3 nucleotides read TGTGCCAGCAGCTTTTACGACAGGGAGGTAACTGAAGCTTTCTTT.

This clone was observed a single time. The chain joins TRBV4-1 to TRBJ2-7, with 8 bases that match TRBD2. Germline values: CDR1 MGHRA, CDR2 YSYEKL. The V and J ends lost 4 bases and 2 bases, in that order; junction bases with no gene match: 7. The CDR3 loop spans 15 amino acids. The CDR3 nucleotides read TGCGCCAGCAGCCGGGCCCTAGCGGGTGCCTACGAGCAGTACTTC. Encoded protein: CASSRALAGAYEQYF.

The rearrangement joins TRBV5-4 to TRBJ2-5; 9 nucleotides agree with TRBD1. This CDR3 contains 17 residues. Germline assignment: CDR1 SGHNT and CDR2 YYREEE (reference sequence). Trimming at V came to 3 bases and at J to 5 bases, leaving 14 bases not matched to a gene. The CDR3 reads CASSYRTGAPMLETQYF. The CDR3 bases are TGTGCCAGCAGCTACCGGACAGGGGCGCCGATGCTGGAGACCCAGTACTTC.

J is TRBJ2-7 and V is TRBV20-1; a weak D match, TRBD1 (5 bases). Germline CDR1 DFQATT, CDR2 SNEGSKA (reference sequence). With 5 bases removed from V and 2 bases from J, the gap between germline ends came to 7 bases. The CDR3 is 11 amino acids. The CDR3 DNA follows: TGCAGTGCTCCGGACACCTACGAGCAGTACTTC. Translated, it gives CSAPDTYEQYF.

The V gene is TRBV9, the J gene TRBJ2-3; D possibly corresponds to TRBD2 (6 bases). The germline V and J ends were trimmed by 0 bases and 6 bases, with 14 bases remaining between them. This CDR3 is 15 amino acids long. The V gene's germline CDR1 is SGDLS and CDR2 YYNGEE. As DNA, the CDR3 is TGTGCCAGCAGCGTAGGAGGCGGGACCCTTGATACGCAGTATTTT. As protein: CASSVGGGTLDTQYF. The whole variable domain, remainder taken from reference TRBV9 and TRBJ2-3, is DSGVTQTPKHLITATGQRVTLRCSPRSGDLSVYWYQQSLDQGLQFLIQYYNGEERAKGNILERFSAQQFPDLHSELNLSSLELGDSALYFCASSVGGGTLDTQYFGPGTRLTVL.

This chain uses TRBV11-1 with TRBJ2-1, with D perhaps given as TRBD1 or TRBD2 (5 bases each). With 0 bases removed from V and 10 bases from J, the gap between germline ends came to 22 bases. CDR1 is SGHAT, CDR2 FQDESV, per germline (reference sequence). The CDR3 is 17 residues long. The CDR3: CASSLAPGTRNVKEQFF. The CDR3 DNA reads as TGTGCCAGCAGCTTAGCCCCCGGGACGAGAAATGTAAAGGAGCAGTTCTTC.

This chain joins TRBV19 and TRBJ2-1; 15 nucleotides agree with TRBD2. Looked up from germline, CDR1 is LNHDA and CDR2 is SQIVND (reference sequence). The CDR3 runs 18 residues. The V gene end was trimmed by 1 base and the J gene end by 10 bases; junction bases not matched to a gene: 11. The CDR3 loop reads CASSIAPRTSGRAHEQFF. CDR3 DNA sequence: TGTGCCAGTAGTATAGCTCCCAGGACTAGCGGGAGGGCCCACGAGCAGTTCTTC.

This clone was counted once. The chain combines TRBV6-5 with TRBJ1-1; D uncertain. Germline V CDR1 and CDR2: MNHEY, SVGAGI. V was cut by 5 bases and J by 8 bases, with 21 bases left in between. This CDR3 comprises 15 residues. CDR3 in amino acids: CASSRDRRKAYEAFF. CDR3 nucleotides: TGTGCCAGCAGTCGCGACCGACGAAAGGCATACGAAGCTTTCTTT.

The chain carries TRBV19 and TRBJ2-2; D is ambiguous. Germline-derived CDR1 and CDR2 are LNHDA and SQIVND (reference sequence). The CDR3 runs to 13 residues. Trimming took 3 bases from V and 4 from J, leaving 6 bases between them. The chain's CDR3 is CASSMISTGELFF. The CDR3 DNA is TGTGCCAGTAGTATGATCTCCACCGGGGAGCTGTTTTTT. Looking up the rest from reference TRBV19 and TRBJ2-2 gives the full variable domain: DGGITQSPKYLFRKEGQNVTLSCEQNLNHDAMYWYRQDPGQGLRLIYYSQIVNDFQKGDIAEGYSVSREKKESFPLTVTSAQKNPTAFYLCASSMISTGELFFGEGSRLTVL.

V and J are TRBV4-1 and TRBJ2-1, with 8 nucleotides matching TRBD2. The junction had 9 bases not matched to a gene; V was cut back by 5 bases and J by 12 bases. The CDR3 spans 13 residues. CDR1 and CDR2 (germline): MGHRA, YSYEKL. The CDR3 nucleotides are TGCGCCAGCAGCTCTGATAGCGGGACGGGGCAGTTCTTC. It specifies CASSSDSGTGQFF.

This chain joins TRBV6-1 and TRBJ2-1; 12 bases align to TRBD2. Germline V gene lookup returns CDR1 MNHNS and CDR2 SASEGT. The CDR3 has 16 residues. With 4 bases clipped from V and 9 bases from J, the junction kept 10 bases outside the gene matches. In DNA form, the CDR3 reads TGTGCCAGCAGTGGGGCTAGCGGGAGGGTGATGGGTGAGCAGTTCTTC. Protein sequence: CASSGASGRVMGEQFF.

V gene TRBV6-5 combines with J gene TRBJ1-4, with D possibly TRBD1 on 5 matching bases. The V gene lost 2 bases and the J gene lost 4 bases, with 8 bases spanning the gap. From germline, CDR1 is MNHEY and CDR2 SVGAGI. The length of the CDR3 is 14 residues. This CDR3 reads CASSYGAGNEKLFF. CDR3 DNA sequence: TGTGCCAGCAGTTACGGGGCTGGTAATGAAAAACTGTTTTTT.

This chain uses TRBV18 with TRBJ1-1, with no clear D. Trimming took off 2 bases at V and 8 bases at J, with 6 bases between the two ends. The CDR3 covers 11 residues. Per germline, CDR1 KGHSH and CDR2 LQKENI. CDR3 bases: TGTGCCAGCTCACCAAACCTCGAAGCTTTCTTT. This codes for CASSPNLEAFF.

The table lists this clone with a count of one. The rearrangement links TRBV6-6 to TRBJ2-1; 8 nucleotides line up with TRBD1. The V gene's germline CDR1 is MNHNY and CDR2 SVGAGI (reference sequence). Trimming took 2 bases from V and 8 from J; bases not matched to a gene: 5. The CDR3 loop spans 14 amino acids. CDR3 loop: CASSYLQGAYEQFF. Written as DNA, the CDR3 is TGTGCCAGCAGTTACCTCCAGGGGGCCTATGAGCAGTTCTTC.

The chain is built from TRBV27 and TRBJ2-7; D is ambiguous. Germline CDR1 and CDR2: MNHEY and SMNVEV (reference sequence). Trimming stripped 8 bases from V and 2 bases from J, with 10 bases between. This CDR3 region has 12 residues. CDR3 DNA: TGTGCCAGCCGGCAGGCCCCCTACGAGCAGTACGTC. This gives the protein CASRQAPYEQYV.

This chain uses TRBV28 with TRBJ1-1, with D possibly matching TRBD1 (5 bases). Trimming took off 7 bases at V and 6 bases at J, with 15 bases between the two ends. From germline, CDR1 is MDHEN and CDR2 SYDVKM. There are 13 residues in the CDR3. The CDR3 reads CASNLRGSSEAFF. The CDR3 coding sequence is TGTGCCAGCAACCTCCGGGGCTCATCTGAAGCTTTCTTT.